Shown below are 26 T cell receptor beta chains from a single sample sequenced in a study of blood T cell repertoires in COVID-19. This table comes from immunoSEQ multiplex PCR, and its TCRdb copy is limited to in-frame clones, with some not included. The sample has a few hundred thousand clones; 85% to 90% are singletons. What was sequenced was peripheral blood. The source is a man aged 18 to 35 with active or convalescent COVID-19.

This sequence joins TRBV9 and TRBJ1-5, with TRBD1 matching over 7 bases. V was pared by 5 bases and J by 6 bases, with 14 bases of the junction left unmatched. The CDR3 length is 16 residues. The germline gives CDR1 SGDLS, CDR2 YYNGEE. CDR3 DNA sequence: TGTGCCAGCAGAAAGGCCAAGGACAGGCACGGTCAGCCCCAGCATTTT. As protein: CASRKAKDRHGQPQHF.

This rearrangement joins TRBV5-1 to TRBJ2-7; tentative D call: TRBD2 (5 bases). The germline V gene has CDR1 SGHRS and CDR2 YFSETQ. The CDR3 length is 14 residues. V was clipped by 1 base and J by 2 bases, with 10 bases between them. This CDR3 is CASSLLWRPYEQYF. Written as DNA, the CDR3 is TGCGCCAGCAGCTTGTTGTGGAGGCCCTACGAGCAGTACTTC.

The chain joins TRBV19 to TRBJ1-6; weak D call: TRBD1 (5 bases). V was clipped by 10 bases and J by 14 bases, with 21 bases between them. CDR1 is LNHDA and CDR2 is SQIVND in the germline V gene (reference sequence). The CDR3 is 13 residues long. CDR3 sequence: CATGGGHRRALHF. The CDR3 nucleotides read TGTGCCACGGGAGGAGGCCACAGGAGGGCCCTCCACTTT.

This clone occurred once. This chain uses TRBV25-1 with TRBJ1-3; D possibly corresponds to TRBD1 (6 bases). Germline V gives CDR1 MGHDK, CDR2 SYGVNS. The CDR3 is made up of 13 amino acids. V lost 6 bases and J 5 bases, leaving 11 bases between the germline ends. DNA of the CDR3: TGTGCCAGCAGATCAGGGGTCCGAAACACCATATATTTT. Its protein is CASRSGVRNTIYF.

The gene calls are TRBV29-1 and TRBJ2-5; a weak D match, TRBD1 (6 bases). The ends were cut back, 7 bases at V and 2 bases at J, with 11 bases in the middle. The germline CDR1 and CDR2 sequences are SQVTM and ANQGSEA. The CDR3 has 12 amino acids. CDR3 amino acids: CSALTGQETQYF. In DNA, the CDR3 is TGCAGCGCGTTGACAGGTCAAGAGACCCAGTACTTC.

V gene TRBV7-9 combines with J gene TRBJ2-1; D remains ambiguous. The CDR3 spans 12 residues. Looked up from germline, CDR1 is SEHNR and CDR2 is FQNEAQ (reference sequence). V lost 5 bases and J 9 bases, leaving 11 bases between the germline ends. The CDR3 nucleotides are TGTGCCAGCAGCCTTCTAGGATCTGAGCAGTTCTTC. Amino acids: CASSLLGSEQFF.

The chain combines TRBV10-2 with TRBJ1-1; D unresolved. The CDR3 consists of 14 residues. V was clipped by 0 bases and J by 11 bases, with 16 bases between them. CDR1 and CDR2 from the germline V gene are WSHSY and SAAADI. CDR3 sequence (DNA): TGCGCCAGCAGTGAGTCGGCAAGCGCGGTGAGGGCTTTCTTT. Encoded protein: CASSESASAVRAFF.

The chain employs TRBV3-1 (or the pseudogene TRBV3-2) and TRBJ2-7; TRBD1 agrees at 7 bases. Germline CDR1 LGHDT, CDR2 YNNKEL (reference sequence). This CDR3 has 15 amino acids. After removal of 5 bases from V and 2 bases from J, the junction contained 9 bases not matched to a gene. CDR3 sequence (DNA): TGTGCCAGCAGCTGGAGAAACAGGGGTACCTACGAGCAGTACTTC. It yields the protein CASSWRNRGTYEQYF.

The rearrangement joins TRBV19 to TRBJ2-5, with TRBD2 matching 10 bases. The germline gives CDR1 LNHDA, CDR2 SQIVND (reference sequence). The V and J ends lost 7 bases and 1 base, in that order; junction bases with no gene match: 3. This CDR3 has 14 residues. CDR3 DNA sequence: TGTGCCAGTAACCAGCGGGAGGGCCAAGAGACCCAGTACTTC. It is translated as CASNQREGQETQYF.

The chain employs TRBV9 and TRBJ1-5; the D is unclear. Trimming removed 0 bases at V and 5 bases at J, with 6 bases between. The germline CDR1 and CDR2 sequences are SGDLS and YYNGEE. This CDR3 is 13 amino acids long. CDR3 amino acids: CASSVGLDQPQHF. The CDR3, as DNA: TGTGCCAGCAGCGTAGGGTTAGATCAGCCCCAGCATTTT.

The chain links TRBV6-2 or TRBV6-3 to TRBJ2-7, with D perhaps TRBD2 (5 bases). Trimming removed 0 bases from V and 2 bases from J, with 11 bases in between. The CDR3 runs to 15 residues. In germline, CDR1 is MNHEY, CDR2 SVGEGT. CDR3 DNA sequence: TGTGCCAGCAGTTACTCGAGGGCCGGTCCCTACGAGCAGTACTTC. It is translated as CASSYSRAGPYEQYF.

The chain couples TRBV30 to TRBJ2-7; possible D gene TRBD1, 5 bases. The V end lost 7 bases, the J end lost 3 bases, and 16 bases lay between the germline ends. Germline CDR1 reads GTSNPN; CDR2 reads SVGIG (reference sequence). The CDR3 sequence is 13 residues long. The CDR3 bases are TGTGCCTCAGAATACAGGCTTGGCTACGAGCAGTACTTC. It codes for CASEYRLGYEQYF.

The rearrangement links TRBV19 to TRBJ1-1; D unclear. V lost 0 bases and J 1 base, leaving 12 bases between the germline ends. Germline V gene data show CDR1 as LNHDA and CDR2 as SQIVND (reference sequence). The CDR3 spans 16 residues. The CDR3 spells CASSIEGGYTNTEAFF. The CDR3 bases are TGTGCCAGTAGTATAGAGGGAGGGTACACGAACACTGAAGCTTTCTTT.

The chain combines TRBV29-1 with TRBJ1-1; 9 bases match TRBD1. This CDR3 comprises 14 residues. Germline V CDR1 and CDR2: SQVTM, ANQGSEA. With V trimmed by 4 bases and J by 5 bases, 8 bases remained unmatched. The DNA of the CDR3 is TGCAGCGTTGGTGAGGGCGGACAGGGGACTGAAGCTTTCTTT. It yields the protein CSVGEGGQGTEAFF.

The chain joins TRBV28 to TRBJ1-1, with 8 bases aligning to TRBD1. Germline CDR1 and CDR2: MDHEN and SYDVKM. The CDR3 spans 17 residues. The J segment lost 1 base and the V segment lost 5 bases, leaving 12 bases of the junction unmatched. The CDR3 nucleotides read TGTGCCAGCAGTCACCCCCCAGGGGGCGGCGCGAACACTGAAGCTTTCTTT. Encoded protein: CASSHPPGGGANTEAFF. Using reference TRBV28 and TRBJ1-1 for the parts outside the CDR3, the full variable domain is DVKVTQSSRYLVKRTGEKVFLECVQDMDHENMFWYRQDPGLGLRLIYFSYDVKMKEKGDIPEGYSVSREKKERFSLILESASTNQTSMYLCASSHPPGGGANTEAFFGQGTRLTVV.

The chain recombines TRBV7-2 with TRBJ1-5; D is possibly TRBD1 (6 bases). Germline CDR1 is SGHTA and CDR2 is FQGNSA. This CDR3 region has 17 residues. V shed 2 bases and J shed 6 bases, with 20 bases lying between them. In DNA form, the CDR3 reads TGTGCCAGCAGCTTAACGTGGCCTGCAGGGGAGGGTCAGCCCCAGCATTTT. Protein: CASSLTWPAGEGQPQHF.

The V and J genes are TRBV27 and TRBJ1-5, with 8 bases identical to TRBD1. The germline CDR1 and CDR2 sequences are MNHEY and SMNVEV (reference sequence). Germline trimming cut 8 bases from V and 2 bases from J; bases unmatched to any gene: 5. This CDR3 spans 14 amino acids. The CDR3 bases are TGTGCCAGCTCAGGGGGCGCGGGCAATCAGCCCCAGCATTTT. Protein: CASSGGAGNQPQHF.

The rearrangement joins TRBV2 to TRBJ1-2, with TRBD1 matching 10 bases. Losses at the gene ends were 6 bases for V and 5 bases for J; bases not matched to a gene: 12. The CDR3 totals 16 residues. Looked up from germline, CDR1 is SNHLY and CDR2 is FYNNEI. The CDR3, as DNA: TGTGCCAGCAGCTCAAGGGAGGGACAGGGGATTTATGGCTACACCTTC. Translated: CASSSREGQGIYGYTF.

The gene calls are TRBV6-4 and TRBJ1-1; weak D call: TRBD1 (5 bases). The germline V gene encodes CDR1 MRHNA and CDR2 SNTAGT. This CDR3 has 15 amino acids. V dropped 9 bases and J dropped 9 bases, with 26 bases sitting between them. DNA for the CDR3: TGTGCCAGTTTTGTACCGGACCCCCGGAGGGGAAAAGCTTTCTTT. Amino acid sequence: CASFVPDPRRGKAFF.

The CDR3 region is CSVRGGAGQPQHF. Here the CDR3 DNA reads TGCAGCGTTCGAGGGGGCGCCGGTCAGCCCCAGCATTTT. The chain employs TRBV29-1 and TRBJ1-5, with 7 bases matching TRBD1. Germline assignment: CDR1 SQVTM and CDR2 ANQGSEA. J gave up 6 bases and V 5 bases, and 7 bases lay outside the gene matches. The CDR3 has 13 residues.

As DNA, the CDR3 is TGTGCCTGGAGTCACACGGGTAATCAGCCCCAGCATTTT. Translating it yields CAWSHTGNQPQHF. The chain is built from TRBV30 and TRBJ1-5; D unresolved. Per germline, CDR1 GTSNPN and CDR2 SVGIG (reference sequence). This CDR3 spans 13 amino acids. The V and J ends lost 2 bases and 4 bases respectively, with 9 bases between them.

The genes are TRBV5-1 and TRBJ2-5; TRBD1 matches at 9 bases. The CDR3 runs to 14 residues. The germline gives CDR1 SGHRS, CDR2 YFSETQ. The V and J ends lost 6 bases and 5 bases, in that order; junction bases with no gene match: 8. The CDR3 DNA reads TGCGCCAGCAAAGGACAGGGGATGTCGGAGACCCAGTACTTC. Translating gives CASKGQGMSETQYF.

The V call is TRBV5-1, the J call TRBJ1-4; TRBD1 matches at 7 bases. The junction had 6 bases not matched to a gene; V was cut back by 0 bases and J by 4 bases. Germline V CDR1 and CDR2: SGHRS, YFSETQ. This CDR3 has 16 residues. The CDR3 reads CASSLGDREDNEKLFF. As DNA, the CDR3 is TGCGCCAGCAGCTTGGGCGACAGGGAAGATAATGAAAAACTGTTTTTT.

This clone was observed a single time. The chain carries TRBV2 and TRBJ2-7; 7 bases are a match to TRBD1. CDR3 length: 15 residues. Germline V gene sequence: CDR1 SNHLY, CDR2 FYNNEI. The V gene end was trimmed by 5 bases and the J gene end by 7 bases; junction bases not matched to a gene: 14. The CDR3: CASSYAGGTSGEQYF. CDR3 nucleotide sequence: TGTGCCAGCAGTTATGCAGGGGGAACGTCGGGTGAGCAGTACTTC.

The CDR3 protein is CASSLSAGADTQYF. CDR3 sequence (DNA): TGTGCCAGCAGCTTATCGGCAGGGGCAGATACGCAGTATTTT. V and J are TRBV7-3 and TRBJ2-3; maybe TRBD1 (6 bases). Germline lookup yields CDR1 SGHTA and CDR2 FQGTGA. This CDR3 has 14 amino acids. V lost 2 bases, J lost 4 bases, and 10 bases lay in between.

The chain uses TRBV5-5 and TRBJ2-3, with TRBD2 matching 15 bases. With V trimmed by 4 bases and J by 6 bases, 0 bases remained unmatched. Germline CDR1 reads SGHKS; CDR2 reads YYEKEE (reference sequence). The CDR3 has 14 amino acids. The CDR3 DNA follows: TGTGCCAGCAGCGGGACTAGCGGGGGGGATACGCAGTATTTT. This sequence encodes CASSGTSGGDTQYF.